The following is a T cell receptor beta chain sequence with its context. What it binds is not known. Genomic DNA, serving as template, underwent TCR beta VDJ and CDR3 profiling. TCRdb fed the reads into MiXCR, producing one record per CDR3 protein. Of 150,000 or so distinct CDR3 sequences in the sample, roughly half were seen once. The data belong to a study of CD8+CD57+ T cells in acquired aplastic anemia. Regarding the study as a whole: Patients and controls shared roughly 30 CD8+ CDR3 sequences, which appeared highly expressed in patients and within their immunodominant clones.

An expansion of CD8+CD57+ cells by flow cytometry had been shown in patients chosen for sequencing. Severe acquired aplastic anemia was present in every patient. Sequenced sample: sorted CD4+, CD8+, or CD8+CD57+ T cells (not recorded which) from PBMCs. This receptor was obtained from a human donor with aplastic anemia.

The CDR3 spells CASIGPVGANYGYTF. DNA of the CDR3: TGTGCCAGTATTGGACCGGTCGGAGCTAACTATGGCTACACCTTC. This chain connects TRBV19 to TRBJ1-2, with no clear D. This CDR3 is built from 15 residues. The V gene's germline CDR1 is LNHDA and CDR2 SQIVND (reference sequence). The V end was cut by 7 bases, the J end by 0 bases, with 15 bases between.